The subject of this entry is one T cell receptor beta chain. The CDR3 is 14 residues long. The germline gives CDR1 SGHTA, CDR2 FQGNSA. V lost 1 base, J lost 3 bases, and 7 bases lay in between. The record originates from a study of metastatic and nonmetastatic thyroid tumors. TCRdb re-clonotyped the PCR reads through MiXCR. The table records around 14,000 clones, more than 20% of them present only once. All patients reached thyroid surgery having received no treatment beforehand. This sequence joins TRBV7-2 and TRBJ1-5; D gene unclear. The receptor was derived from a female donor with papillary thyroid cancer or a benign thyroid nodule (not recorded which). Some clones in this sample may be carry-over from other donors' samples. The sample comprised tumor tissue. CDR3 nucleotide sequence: TGTGCCAGCAGCTTAGATGGGAACAATCAGCCCCAGCATTTT. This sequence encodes CASSLDGNNQPQHF.